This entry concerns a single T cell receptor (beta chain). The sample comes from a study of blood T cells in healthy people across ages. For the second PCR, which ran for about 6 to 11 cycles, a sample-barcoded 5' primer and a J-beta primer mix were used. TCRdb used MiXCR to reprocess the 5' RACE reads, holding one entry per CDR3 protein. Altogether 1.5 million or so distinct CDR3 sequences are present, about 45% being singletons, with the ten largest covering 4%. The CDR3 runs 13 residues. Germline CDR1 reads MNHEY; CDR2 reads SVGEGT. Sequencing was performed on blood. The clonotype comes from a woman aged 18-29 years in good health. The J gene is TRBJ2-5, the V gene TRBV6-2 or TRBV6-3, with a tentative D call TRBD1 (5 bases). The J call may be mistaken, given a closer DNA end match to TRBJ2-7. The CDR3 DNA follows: TGTGCCAGCACCCCGTGGGAAGGGGCCGAGCAGTACTTC. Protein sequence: CASTPWEGAEQYF.